Presented here are 25 T cell receptor beta chains from one specimen sequenced in a study of cytomegalovirus exposure and HLA in healthy donors. The primer mix had 60 Vbeta and 13 Jbeta primers. Clones were read by immunoSEQ multiplex PCR, and TCRdb kept only the in-frame ones, dropping some. The sample holds over 55,000 clones. The sequenced material came from PBMCs. All receptors come from a boy aged 5-17 years in good health and CMV-seronegative.

This sequence joins TRBV7-9 and TRBJ2-7; 9 bases line up with TRBD1. Germline CDR1 SEHNR, CDR2 FQNEAQ (reference sequence). The length of the CDR3 is 16 residues. V shed 6 bases and J 6 bases; nucleotides not matched to a gene: 15. The CDR3 is CASSLSTGTGSLEQYF. As DNA, the CDR3 is TGTGCCAGCAGTTTGTCGACCGGGACAGGGTCCCTCGAGCAGTACTTC.

The chain is built from TRBV19 and TRBJ1-2, with TRBD1 as a possible D gene (5 bases). V was trimmed by 7 bases and J by 5 bases, leaving 20 bases between them. The germline V gene encodes CDR1 LNHDA and CDR2 SQIVND (reference sequence). The CDR3 has 15 amino acids. The CDR3 protein is CASTTLTAGKYGYTF. CDR3 DNA: TGTGCCAGTACCACTCTAACCGCAGGGAAGTATGGCTACACCTTC.

This chain connects TRBV19 to TRBJ2-7; 9 bases are shared with TRBD1. V lost 3 bases to trimming and J lost 5 bases; unmatched junction nucleotides: 8. CDR1 is LNHDA and CDR2 is SQIVND in the germline V gene (reference sequence). CDR3 size: 15 residues. CDR3 coding DNA: TGTGCCAGTAGTATTACAGGGACAGGGTTCGACGAGCAGTACTTC. Translating gives CASSITGTGFDEQYF.

The chain employs TRBV6-6 and TRBJ1-5; possible D gene TRBD1, 5 bases. Germline V gene sequence: CDR1 MNHNY, CDR2 SVGAGI (reference sequence). V was trimmed by 7 bases and J by 3 bases, leaving 13 bases between them. The CDR3 spans 14 residues. CDR3 DNA sequence: TGTGCCAGCAAGACACAGGAAGCCAATCAGCCCCAGCATTTT. Translated, it gives CASKTQEANQPQHF.

The rearrangement links TRBV6-6 to TRBJ2-7, with D maybe TRBD2 (6 bases). CDR3 size: 15 residues. Germline V gene sequence: CDR1 MNHNY, CDR2 SVGAGI (reference sequence). V was trimmed by 6 bases and J by 6 bases, leaving 21 bases between them. In nucleotides, the CDR3 is TGTGCCAGCAGCTACACTCCGGATAGGGGAGGCGAGCAGTACTTC. Translation: CASSYTPDRGGEQYF.

The chain links TRBV7-9 to TRBJ1-2, with D unresolved. The CDR3 consists of 15 residues. The germline V gene has CDR1 SEHNR and CDR2 FQNEAQ (reference sequence). V dropped 5 bases and J dropped 6 bases, with 19 bases sitting between them. This CDR3 reads CASSAGVGHWDGYTF. CDR3 DNA: TGTGCCAGCAGCGCAGGCGTGGGTCACTGGGATGGCTACACCTTC.

CDR3 sequence reads: CASSQEVRSAYEQYF. The CDR3 nucleotides read TGTGCCAGCAGCCAAGAGGTACGGAGCGCCTACGAGCAGTACTTC. The genes are TRBV5-4 and TRBJ2-5; D is ambiguous. The closer fit of TRBJ2-7 to the DNA end suggests the J call may be wrong. The CDR3 loop spans 15 amino acids. Per germline, CDR1 SGHNT and CDR2 YYREEE (reference sequence).

As DNA, the CDR3 is TGCGCCAGCAGCTTGACAGCGGGCGAGCGCTACGAGCAGTACTTC. Amino acids: CASSLTAGERYEQYF. J is TRBJ2-7 and V is TRBV5-1; D is possibly TRBD2 (6 bases). The V and J ends lost 1 base and 3 bases respectively, with 14 bases between them. Per germline, CDR1 SGHRS and CDR2 YFSETQ. The CDR3 contains 15 residues.

V usage is TRBV7-9 and J usage is TRBJ2-1; D is unresolved. The germline CDR1 and CDR2 sequences are SEHNR and FQNEAQ (reference sequence). Trimming shortened V by 5 bases and J by 7 bases, and 9 bases separated the two germline ends. The CDR3 is 12 residues long. The CDR3, as DNA: TGTGCCAGCAGCGTAATGGAGAATGAGCAGTTCTTC. Translation: CASSVMENEQFF.

The genes are TRBV14 and TRBJ1-2; 7 positions agree with TRBD1. The CDR3 has 14 residues. CDR1 is SGHDN, CDR2 FVKESK, per germline. V lost 4 bases, J lost 4 bases, and 6 bases stayed unmatched. CDR3 protein: CASSLGTDVYGYTF. The CDR3 DNA follows: TGTGCCAGCAGCCTCGGGACAGATGTCTATGGCTACACCTTC. Looking up the rest from reference TRBV14 and TRBJ1-2 gives the full variable domain: EAGVTQFPSHSVIEKGQTVTLRCDPISGHDNLYWYRRVMGKEIKFLLHFVKESKQDESGMPNNRFLAERTGGTYSTLKVQPAELEDSGVYFCASSLGTDVYGYTFGSGTRLTVV.

The V call is TRBV10-1, the J call TRBJ1-2, with 10 positions matching TRBD1. V was clipped by 4 bases and J by 6 bases; unmatched bases: 2. The CDR3 spans 13 residues. The germline gives CDR1 WNHNN, CDR2 SYGVQD (reference sequence). The CDR3: CASSGQGADGYTF. CDR3 nucleotide sequence: TGCGCCAGCAGTGGACAGGGGGCGGATGGCTACACCTTC.

The chain couples TRBV27 to TRBJ1-1, with 7 bases aligning to TRBD1. The ends lost 10 bases at V and 8 bases at J; junction bases unmatched: 1. The CDR3 covers 9 residues. Germline-derived CDR1 and CDR2 are MNHEY and SMNVEV (reference sequence). The CDR3 protein is CAKQGEAFF. The CDR3 DNA reads as TGTGCCAAACAGGGGGAAGCTTTCTTT.

The rearrangement uses TRBV7-9 and TRBJ1-1, with D unclear. Trimming stripped 2 bases from V and 8 bases from J, with 9 bases between. Germline CDR1 reads SEHNR; CDR2 reads FQNEAQ (reference sequence). The CDR3 sequence is 12 residues long. The CDR3 loop is CASSLNTVEAFF. The CDR3 DNA is TGTGCCAGCAGCTTAAACACAGTAGAAGCTTTCTTT.

V and J are TRBV7-9 and TRBJ1-2; TRBD1 aligns across 10 bases. The length of the CDR3 is 14 residues. Germline CDR1 is SEHNR and CDR2 is FQNEAQ (reference sequence). The J segment lost 7 bases and the V segment lost 3 bases, leaving 5 bases of the junction unmatched. Here the CDR3 DNA reads TGTGCCAGCAGCTTCCGGACAGGGGGGGGTGGCTACACCTTC. Its protein is CASSFRTGGGGYTF.

The chain carries TRBV5-4 and TRBJ2-3; 8 nucleotides agree with TRBD1. The CDR3 is made up of 14 amino acids. Losses at the gene ends were 0 bases for V and 4 bases for J; bases not matched to a gene: 1. Per germline, CDR1 SGHNT and CDR2 YYREEE (reference sequence). CDR3 DNA: TGTGCCAGCAGCTTGGGGACAGGGTCAGATACGCAGTATTTT. Protein: CASSLGTGSDTQYF.

The V call is TRBV28, the J call TRBJ1-2, with D uncertain. The CDR3 length is 10 residues. The germline gives CDR1 MDHEN, CDR2 SYDVKM. The V and J ends lost 10 bases and 8 bases respectively, with 11 bases between them. The CDR3 is CATHLGGYTF. Written as DNA, the CDR3 is TGTGCCACCCACCTCGGGGGCTACACCTTC.

V and J are TRBV30 and TRBJ2-5; D unresolved. The CDR3 length is 11 residues. Germline V gives CDR1 GTSNPN, CDR2 SVGIG (reference sequence). Trimming shortened V by 5 bases and J by 3 bases, and 7 bases separated the two germline ends. The CDR3 reads CAWAQEETQYF. CDR3 in DNA: TGTGCCTGGGCGCAGGAAGAGACCCAGTACTTC.

The chain carries TRBV19 and TRBJ2-1; 8 nucleotides agree with TRBD1. The CDR3 runs 16 residues. Trimming removed 6 bases from V and 10 bases from J; junction bases left unmatched: 17. CDR1 is LNHDA, CDR2 SQIVND, per germline (reference sequence). The CDR3, as DNA: TGTGCCAGTAGGACTCCGGGACAGGATGTGTCTGGGGAGCAGTTCTTC. The encoded protein is CASRTPGQDVSGEQFF.

The CDR3 DNA sequence: TGTGCCAGCAGTTTCCAGGGGGGCACTGAAGCTTTCTTT. Its protein is CASSFQGGTEAFF. The chain couples TRBV25-1 to TRBJ1-1, with 7 bases lining up with TRBD1. The CDR3 extends over 13 amino acids. CDR1 is MGHDK, CDR2 SYGVNS, per germline. Trimming removed 5 bases from V and 4 bases from J; junction bases left unmatched: 4.

V is TRBV10-3 and J is TRBJ2-7; 9 bases are shared with TRBD1. The CDR3 runs to 13 residues. Trimming cost V 3 bases and J 5 bases; bases outside gene matches: 2. CDR1 ENHRY and CDR2 SYGVKD come from the germline V gene. CDR3 in amino acids: CAISEDRGNEQYF. The CDR3 nucleotides are TGTGCCATCAGTGAAGACAGGGGGAACGAGCAGTACTTC.

V is TRBV27 and J is TRBJ1-2; D might be TRBD1 (6 bases). Germline loops: CDR1 MNHEY, CDR2 SMNVEV (reference sequence). The CDR3 length is 14 residues. The ends were cut back, 6 bases at V and 5 bases at J, with 16 bases in the middle. The CDR3 DNA reads TGTGCCAGCAGCGCCACACAGGGAGGGTATGGCTACACCTTC. Its translation: CASSATQGGYGYTF.

The chain carries TRBV7-9 and TRBJ2-3, with D tentatively TRBD2 (6 bases). Trimming cost V 1 base and J 2 bases, with 10 bases left between them. Germline values: CDR1 SEHNR, CDR2 FQNEAQ (reference sequence). CDR3 length equals 15 residues. CDR3 coding DNA: TGTGCCAGCAGCTTAGAGGGGAGGTCCACAGATACGCAGTATTTT. This translates into CASSLEGRSTDTQYF.

V usage is TRBV11-1 and J usage is TRBJ2-2; D remains unclear. V dropped 4 bases and J dropped 0 bases, with 18 bases sitting between them. Germline values: CDR1 SGHAT, CDR2 FQDESV (reference sequence). There are 18 residues in the CDR3. This CDR3 reads CASSSSGILPANTGELFF. The CDR3 DNA is TGTGCCAGCAGCTCAAGTGGCATATTACCCGCGAACACCGGGGAGCTGTTTTTT.

The chain recombines TRBV27 with TRBJ2-2; 9 nucleotides line up with TRBD1. The CDR3 contains 16 residues. Per the germline V gene, CDR1 is MNHEY and CDR2 is SMNVEV (reference sequence). The V and J ends lost 1 base and 1 base, in that order; junction bases with no gene match: 1. The CDR3 coding sequence is TGTGCCAGCAGTTTATGGACAGGGGAGAACACCGGGGAGCTGTTTTTT. Translated: CASSLWTGENTGELFF.

V and J are TRBV5-1 and TRBJ2-7, with D possibly TRBD2 on 5 matching bases. This CDR3 has 16 residues. The V gene's germline CDR1 is SGHRS and CDR2 YFSETQ. V was cut by 0 bases and J by 5 bases, with 18 bases left in between. For the CDR3, the DNA is TGCGCCAGCAGCTTGGTGTTCGGCAGTGAGGGTAACGAGCAGTACTTC. Translating it yields CASSLVFGSEGNEQYF.